This T cell receptor beta chain was found in a study of blood T cell repertoires in COVID-19. One Seattle source followed patients from active infection through their disease course. Profiled with immunoSEQ multiplex PCR; TCRdb holds only in-frame clones, not every one. The sample shows 250,000 to 350,000 clones, approximately 90% of them seen only once. Input material: peripheral blood. The TCR originated in a woman aged 50 to 60 with COVID-19, enrolled during active disease.

The CDR3 here is CASKRGTGAEKLFF. CDR3 nucleotides: TGTGCCAGCAAGAGAGGGACGGGAGCTGAAAAACTGTTTTTT. The V gene is TRBV27, the J gene TRBJ1-4; weak D call: TRBD1 (5 bases). V lost 7 bases to trimming and J lost 7 bases, with 16 bases between them. CDR3 length equals 14 residues. CDR1 and CDR2 from the germline V gene are MNHEY and SMNVEV (reference sequence).